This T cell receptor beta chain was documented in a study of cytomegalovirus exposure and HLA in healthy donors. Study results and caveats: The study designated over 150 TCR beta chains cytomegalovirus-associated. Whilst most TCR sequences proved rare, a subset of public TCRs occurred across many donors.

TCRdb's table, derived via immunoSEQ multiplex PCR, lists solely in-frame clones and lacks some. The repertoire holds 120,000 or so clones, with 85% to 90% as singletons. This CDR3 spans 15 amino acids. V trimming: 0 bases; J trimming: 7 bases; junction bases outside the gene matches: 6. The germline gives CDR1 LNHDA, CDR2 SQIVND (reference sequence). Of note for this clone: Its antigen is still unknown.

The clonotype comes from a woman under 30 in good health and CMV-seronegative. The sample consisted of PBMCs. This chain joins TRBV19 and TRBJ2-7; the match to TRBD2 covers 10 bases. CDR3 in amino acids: CASSIDLAGAKEQYF. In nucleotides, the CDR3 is TGTGCCAGTAGTATAGACCTAGCGGGAGCAAAGGAGCAGTACTTC.